These 25 T cell receptor beta chains share one sample of origin, sequenced in a study of control samples from healthy donors and cancer patients. Assay: immunoSEQ multiplex PCR; the TCRdb copy retains only in-frame clones and omits some. The table lists 100,000 or so clones, just over 90% of them singletons. The sequenced sample was blood. These receptors originate from a woman under 40 in good health.

About this clone itself: Other DNA sequences in the sample encode the same CDR3. The V gene is TRBV3-1 (or the pseudogene TRBV3-2), the J gene TRBJ1-2; 8 bases are shared with TRBD1. The germline V gene has CDR1 LGHDT and CDR2 YNNKEL (reference sequence). The CDR3 has 12 residues. The J segment lost 5 bases and the V segment lost 4 bases, leaving 0 bases of the junction unmatched. CDR3 in amino acids: CASSRQGYGYTF. The CDR3 DNA is TGTGCCAGCAGCCGACAGGGGTATGGCTACACCTTC.

V is TRBV5-5 and J is TRBJ2-7, with 9 bases matching TRBD1. Germline lookup yields CDR1 SGHKS and CDR2 YYEKEE (reference sequence). The CDR3 spans 15 residues. The ends lost 1 base at V and 6 bases at J; junction bases unmatched: 8. The DNA for the CDR3 is TGTGCCAGCAGCTTGCTTGGGACAGGGACCCTCGAGCAGTACTTC. Translated, it gives CASSLLGTGTLEQYF.

This chain uses TRBV14 with TRBJ1-1; D unclear. From germline, CDR1 is SGHDN and CDR2 FVKESK. The CDR3 extends over 13 amino acids. V gave up 0 bases and J gave up 5 bases, with 7 bases separating them. CDR3 nucleotide sequence: TGTGCCAGCAGCCAAGAATTTCGGACTGAAGCTTTCTTT. Translation: CASSQEFRTEAFF.

The chain carries TRBV10-3 and TRBJ1-1; 9 bases agree with TRBD1. This CDR3 is 15 amino acids long. The V and J ends lost 4 bases and 5 bases, in that order; junction bases with no gene match: 8. Per the germline V gene, CDR1 is ENHRY and CDR2 is SYGVKD. CDR3 loop: CAISGLTGGGTEAFF. CDR3 nucleotides: TGTGCCATCAGTGGCCTGACAGGGGGGGGTACTGAAGCTTTCTTT.

The rearrangement joins TRBV5-1 to TRBJ2-7; D remains ambiguous. CDR3 length: 14 residues. Germline V gives CDR1 SGHRS, CDR2 YFSETQ. Trimming stripped 0 bases from V and 2 bases from J, with 9 bases between. For the CDR3, the DNA is TGCGCCAGCAGCTTGGGCCAAGCCCCCTACGAGCAGTACTTC. Its translation: CASSLGQAPYEQYF.

The chain recombines TRBV5-1 with TRBJ2-5; D is possibly TRBD1 (6 bases). Germline CDR1 reads SGHRS; CDR2 reads YFSETQ. The CDR3 loop spans 14 amino acids. Trimming pared 3 bases from V and 1 base from J, leaving 10 bases between. CDR3 in amino acids: CASSYGTFQETQYF. The CDR3 nucleotides read TGCGCCAGCAGCTACGGGACATTCCAAGAGACCCAGTACTTC. Supplemented by reference TRBV5-1 and TRBJ2-5, the full variable domain reads KAGVTQTPRYLIKTRGQQVTLSCSPISGHRSVSWYQQTPGQGLQFLFEYFSETQRNKGNFPGRFSGRQFSNSRSEMNVSTLELGDSALYLCASSYGTFQETQYFGPGTRLLVL.

This rearrangement joins TRBV6-1 to TRBJ1-5; TRBD1 aligns across 8 bases. Trimming removed 2 bases from V and 6 bases from J; junction bases left unmatched: 9. CDR1 is MNHNS, CDR2 SASEGT, per germline. CDR3 length: 16 amino acids. Written as DNA, the CDR3 is TGTGCCAGCAGTGAAATGAGAGGGACAGGTTTTCAGCCCCAGCATTTT. Translated: CASSEMRGTGFQPQHF.

Here the CDR3 reads CASSGRMNTEAFF. The CDR3 bases are TGTGCCAGCAGCGGGCGAATGAACACTGAAGCTTTCTTT. This sequence joins TRBV11-2 and TRBJ1-1; D is unresolved. Germline V gene sequence: CDR1 SGHAT, CDR2 FQNNGV. CDR3 length: 13 amino acids. Trimming left V 5 bases short and J 0 bases short, with 7 bases between.

The gene calls are TRBV21-1 and TRBJ1-1; the table calls TRBD1, which could not be checked here. TRBV21-1 is recorded as a pseudogene. This CDR3 region has 18 residues. The CDR3 bases are TGTGCCAGCAGCAAAGCGGATTACAGGGGGCGACTGAACACTGAAGCTTTCTTT. Its translation: CASSKADYRGRLNTEAFF.

The V gene is TRBV5-1, the J gene TRBJ1-3; the D is unclear. V lost 7 bases to trimming and J lost 0 bases, with 8 bases between them. The germline gives CDR1 SGHRS, CDR2 YFSETQ. The length of the CDR3 is 13 residues. The CDR3 bases are TGCGCCAGCGGCGCGGTCTCTGGAAACACCATATATTTT. Encoded protein: CASGAVSGNTIYF.

Regarding this clone: This same CDR3 is encoded by further DNA sequences in the sample. The rearrangement links TRBV5-1 to TRBJ1-1, with unresolved D. Germline lookup yields CDR1 SGHRS and CDR2 YFSETQ. The CDR3 covers 12 residues. V was shortened by 2 bases and J by 4 bases, with 6 bases between the two germline ends. The CDR3 DNA sequence: TGCGCCAGCAGCTTCTCGGGCACTGAAGCTTTCTTT. Translation gives CASSFSGTEAFF.

The chain links TRBV3-1 (or the pseudogene TRBV3-2) to TRBJ1-2, with 9 bases lining up with TRBD1. V lost 0 bases and J lost 7; bases outside the gene matches: 9. There are 16 residues in the CDR3. Germline CDR1 reads LGHDT; CDR2 reads YNNKEL (reference sequence). The chain's CDR3 is CASSQEGAQGAGGYTF. DNA for the CDR3: TGTGCCAGCAGCCAAGAGGGGGCACAGGGGGCGGGTGGCTACACCTTC.

This chain uses TRBV6-5 with TRBJ2-7; TRBD1 matches at 7 bases. The CDR3 is 15 residues long. The germline V gene encodes CDR1 MNHEY and CDR2 SVGAGI. V lost 5 bases to trimming and J lost 2 bases; unmatched junction nucleotides: 9. CDR3 amino acids: CASSLAPTGAYEQYF. The CDR3 bases are TGTGCCAGCAGTCTAGCCCCCACAGGGGCCTACGAGCAGTACTTC.

The chain employs TRBV27 and TRBJ2-5, with D tentatively TRBD2 (7 bases). With 3 bases removed from V and 1 base from J, the gap between germline ends came to 9 bases. The germline V gene has CDR1 MNHEY and CDR2 SMNVEV (reference sequence). The CDR3 totals 14 residues. The CDR3 protein is CASSFGGAQETQYF. The DNA for the CDR3 is TGTGCCAGCAGTTTTGGGGGGGCCCAAGAGACCCAGTACTTC.

The chain has TRBV6-5 and TRBJ2-3; 8 nucleotides line up with TRBD1. Germline-derived CDR1 and CDR2 are MNHEY and SVGAGI. The V and J ends lost 6 bases and 4 bases, in that order; junction bases with no gene match: 6. This CDR3 is built from 14 residues. The CDR3 is CASSLGQGPDTQYF. The DNA of the CDR3 is TGTGCCAGCAGCCTAGGACAGGGCCCAGATACGCAGTATTTT.

This chain joins TRBV5-1 and TRBJ2-7, with a weak D call TRBD1 (5 bases). Germline assignment: CDR1 SGHRS and CDR2 YFSETQ. Trimming took off 1 base at V and 2 bases at J, with 13 bases between the two ends. This CDR3 is 15 amino acids long. CDR3 sequence: CASSLNAGSPYEQYF. CDR3 DNA sequence: TGCGCCAGCAGCTTGAATGCAGGGTCCCCCTACGAGCAGTACTTC.

The V gene is TRBV5-4, the J gene TRBJ1-4; D ambiguous. CDR1 and CDR2 from the germline V gene are SGHNT and YYREEE (reference sequence). The V end lost 0 bases, the J end lost 5 bases, and 5 bases lay between the germline ends. This CDR3 has 13 amino acids. CDR3 residues: CASSLAQNEKLFF. CDR3 DNA: TGTGCCAGCAGCTTGGCACAGAATGAAAAACTGTTTTTT.

The chain employs TRBV6-5 and TRBJ1-5; a possible D gene is TRBD1 (6 bases). This CDR3 has 16 residues. Germline assignment: CDR1 MNHEY and CDR2 SVGAGI. V was shortened by 0 bases and J by 3 bases, with 12 bases between the two germline ends. CDR3 in amino acids: CASSYSGRGDNQPQHF. The CDR3 DNA is TGTGCCAGCAGTTACTCGGGGAGGGGGGACAATCAGCCCCAGCATTTT.

The gene calls are TRBV11-3 and TRBJ2-7; no clear D gene. The CDR3 runs 13 residues. V shed 2 bases and J shed 1 base, with 6 bases lying between them. Germline V CDR1 and CDR2: SGHNT, YENEEA. CDR3: CASSLRDSYEQYF. As DNA, the CDR3 is TGTGCCAGCAGCTTAAGGGATTCCTACGAGCAGTACTTC.

The chain combines TRBV4-2 with TRBJ1-2; no clear D. Germline V lookup: CDR1 LGHNA, CDR2 YNFKEQ. Trimming left V 6 bases short and J 2 bases short, with 7 bases between. The CDR3 consists of 12 residues. The CDR3 here is CASSRANYGYTF. The CDR3 coding sequence is TGTGCCAGCAGTCGGGCCAACTATGGCTACACCTTC.

The chain carries TRBV7-9 and TRBJ1-3; no clear D. V lost 5 bases and J 4 bases, leaving 15 bases between the germline ends. The CDR3 runs to 15 residues. In germline, CDR1 is SEHNR, CDR2 FQNEAQ (reference sequence). CDR3 loop: CASSIIISGGNTIYF. The CDR3 nucleotides are TGTGCCAGCAGCATAATTATAAGCGGGGGAAACACCATATATTTT.

The chain joins TRBV4-1 to TRBJ1-4, with a tentative D call TRBD1 (5 bases). The ends were cut back, 1 base at V and 8 bases at J, with 17 bases in the middle. There are 16 residues in the CDR3. Germline V gene sequence: CDR1 MGHRA, CDR2 YSYEKL. CDR3 region: CASSQVLRDRREKLFF. The CDR3 nucleotides are TGCGCCAGCAGCCAAGTACTCCGGGACCGTCGAGAAAAACTGTTTTTT.

This clone was counted between two and nine times. V is TRBV28 and J is TRBJ2-2, with D perhaps TRBD2 (6 bases). The CDR3 is 15 residues long. The V gene's germline CDR1 is MDHEN and CDR2 SYDVKM. Between the trimmed V and J ends, which lost 4 bases and 6 bases, there was a span of 15 bases. Here the CDR3 reads CASSSTGAGSGELFF. CDR3 DNA: TGTGCCAGCAGTTCTACCGGCGCGGGGTCCGGGGAGCTGTTTTTT.

The chain combines TRBV9 with TRBJ1-1; 9 bases map to TRBD1. With V trimmed by 3 bases and J by 4 bases, 7 bases remained unmatched. Germline V CDR1 and CDR2: SGDLS, YYNGEE. CDR3 length: 15 amino acids. This CDR3 reads CASSGDRVRSTEAFF. Written as DNA, the CDR3 is TGTGCCAGCAGCGGGGACAGGGTAAGGTCCACTGAAGCTTTCTTT.

This rearrangement joins TRBV7-9 to TRBJ2-2; no reliable D call. V was pared by 3 bases and J by 0 bases, with 5 bases between. The length of the CDR3 is 14 residues. Germline V lookup: CDR1 SEHNR, CDR2 FQNEAQ (reference sequence). Here the CDR3 reads CASSFGSNTGELFF. Here the CDR3 DNA reads TGTGCCAGCAGCTTCGGCTCGAACACCGGGGAGCTGTTTTTT.